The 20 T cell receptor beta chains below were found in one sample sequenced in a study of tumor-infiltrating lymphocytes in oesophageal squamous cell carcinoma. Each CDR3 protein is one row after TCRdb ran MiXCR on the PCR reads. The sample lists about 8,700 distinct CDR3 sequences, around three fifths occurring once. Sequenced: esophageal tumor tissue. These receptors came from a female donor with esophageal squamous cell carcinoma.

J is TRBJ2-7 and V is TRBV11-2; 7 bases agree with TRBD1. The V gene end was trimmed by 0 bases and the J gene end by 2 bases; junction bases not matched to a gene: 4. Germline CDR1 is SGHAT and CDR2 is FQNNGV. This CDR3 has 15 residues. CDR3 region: CASSLDRGYTYEQYF. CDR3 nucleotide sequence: TGTGCCAGCAGCTTAGACAGGGGGTACACCTACGAGCAGTACTTC.

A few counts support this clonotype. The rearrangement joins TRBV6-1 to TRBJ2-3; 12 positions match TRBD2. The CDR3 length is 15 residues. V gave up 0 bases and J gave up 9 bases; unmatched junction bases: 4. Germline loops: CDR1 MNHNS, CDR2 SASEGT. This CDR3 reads CASSEALAGGVTQYF. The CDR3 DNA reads TGTGCCAGCAGTGAAGCTCTAGCGGGAGGGGTAACGCAGTATTTT.

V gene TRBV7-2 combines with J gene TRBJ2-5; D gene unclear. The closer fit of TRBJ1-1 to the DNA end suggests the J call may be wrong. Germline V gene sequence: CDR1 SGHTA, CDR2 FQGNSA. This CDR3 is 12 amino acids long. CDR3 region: CASSLNSGEAFF. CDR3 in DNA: TGTGCCAGCAGCTTAAACTCTGGAGAAGCTTTCTTT.

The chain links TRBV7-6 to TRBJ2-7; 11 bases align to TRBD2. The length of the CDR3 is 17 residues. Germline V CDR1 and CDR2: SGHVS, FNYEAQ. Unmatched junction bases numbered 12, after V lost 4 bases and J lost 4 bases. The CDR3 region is CASSSLTSSGRDYEQYF. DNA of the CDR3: TGTGCCAGCAGCTCCTTAACTAGTAGCGGGAGGGATTACGAGCAGTACTTC.

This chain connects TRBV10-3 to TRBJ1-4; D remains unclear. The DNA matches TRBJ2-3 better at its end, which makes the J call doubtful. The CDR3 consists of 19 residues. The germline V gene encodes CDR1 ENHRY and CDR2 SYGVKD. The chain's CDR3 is CAISEKWDWGNTLTDTQYF. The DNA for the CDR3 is TGTGCCATCAGTGAAAAGTGGGATTGGGGTAACACCCTCACAGATACGCAGTATTTT.

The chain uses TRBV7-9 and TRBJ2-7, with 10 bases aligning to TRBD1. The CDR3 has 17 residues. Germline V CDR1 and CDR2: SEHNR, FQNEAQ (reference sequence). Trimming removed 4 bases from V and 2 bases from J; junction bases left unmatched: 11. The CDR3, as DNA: TGTGCCAGCAGCTCTCCCACCGGGACAGGGGTAACCTACGAGCAGTACTTC. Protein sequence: CASSSPTGTGVTYEQYF.

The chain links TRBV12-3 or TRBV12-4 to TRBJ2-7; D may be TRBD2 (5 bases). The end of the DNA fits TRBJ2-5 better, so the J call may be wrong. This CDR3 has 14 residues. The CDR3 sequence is CASSLAQTGETQYF. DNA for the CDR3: TGTGCCAGCAGTTTAGCGCAAACGGGGGAGACCCAGTACTTC.

The CDR3 spells CASGIGVEQFF. As DNA, the CDR3 is TGTGCCAGCGGGATCGGGGTGGAGCAGTTCTTC. V is TRBV6-1 and J is TRBJ2-1; the D gene is possibly TRBD2 (5 bases). CDR1 MNHNS and CDR2 SASEGT come from the germline V gene. The CDR3 length is 11 residues. V lost 8 bases and J lost 10, with 12 bases in between.

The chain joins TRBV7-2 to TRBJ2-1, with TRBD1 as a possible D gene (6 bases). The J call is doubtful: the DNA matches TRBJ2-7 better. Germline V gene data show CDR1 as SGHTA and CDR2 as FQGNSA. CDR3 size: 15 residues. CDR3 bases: TGTGCCAGCAGCTTAAGGGACACCCACTCCTACGAGCAGTACTTC. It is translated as CASSLRDTHSYEQYF.

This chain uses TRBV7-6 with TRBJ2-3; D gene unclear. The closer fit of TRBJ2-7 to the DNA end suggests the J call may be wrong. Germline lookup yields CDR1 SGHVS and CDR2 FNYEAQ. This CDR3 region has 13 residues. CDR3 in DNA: TGTGCCAGCAGCTTAGCGGTTACCTACGAGCAGTACTTC. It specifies CASSLAVTYEQYF.

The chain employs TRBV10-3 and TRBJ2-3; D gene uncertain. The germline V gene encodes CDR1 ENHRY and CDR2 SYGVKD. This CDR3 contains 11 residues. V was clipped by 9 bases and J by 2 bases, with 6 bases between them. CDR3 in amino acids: CAIQITDTQYF. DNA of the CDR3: TGTGCCATACAGATCACAGATACGCAGTATTTT.

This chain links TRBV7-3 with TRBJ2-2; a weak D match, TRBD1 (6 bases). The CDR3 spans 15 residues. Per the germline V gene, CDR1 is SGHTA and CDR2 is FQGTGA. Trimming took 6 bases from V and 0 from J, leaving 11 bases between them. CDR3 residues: CASSEQGPNTGELFF. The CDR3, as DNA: TGTGCCAGCAGTGAACAGGGTCCGAACACCGGGGAGCTGTTTTTT.

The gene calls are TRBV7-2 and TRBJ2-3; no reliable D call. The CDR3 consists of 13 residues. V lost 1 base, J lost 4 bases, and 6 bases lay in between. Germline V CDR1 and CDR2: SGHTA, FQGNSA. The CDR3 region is CASSLVGPDTQYF. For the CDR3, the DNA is TGTGCCAGCAGCTTAGTTGGGCCAGATACGCAGTATTTT.

The CDR3 DNA follows: TGTGCCAGCAGCTTAGATCTGGGGACTTACAATGAGCAGTTCTTC. This translates into CASSLDLGTYNEQFF. The chain carries TRBV7-8 and TRBJ2-1, with a weak D call TRBD2 (6 bases). Germline V CDR1 and CDR2: SGHVS, FQNEAQ. This CDR3 comprises 15 residues. Trimming removed 1 base at V and 4 bases at J, with 11 bases between.

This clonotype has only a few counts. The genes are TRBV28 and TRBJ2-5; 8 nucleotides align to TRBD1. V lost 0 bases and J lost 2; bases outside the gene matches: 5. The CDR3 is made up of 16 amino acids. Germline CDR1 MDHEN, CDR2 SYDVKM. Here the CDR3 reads CASSLWVRGRQETQYF. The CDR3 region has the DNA TGTGCCAGCAGTTTATGGGTCAGGGGGCGACAAGAGACCCAGTACTTC.

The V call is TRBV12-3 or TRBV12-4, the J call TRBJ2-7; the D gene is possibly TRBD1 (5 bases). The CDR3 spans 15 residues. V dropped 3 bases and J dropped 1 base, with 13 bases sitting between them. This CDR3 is CASSLVQGVSYEQYF. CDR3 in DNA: TGTGCCAGCAGTTTGGTTCAGGGCGTTTCCTACGAGCAGTACTTC.

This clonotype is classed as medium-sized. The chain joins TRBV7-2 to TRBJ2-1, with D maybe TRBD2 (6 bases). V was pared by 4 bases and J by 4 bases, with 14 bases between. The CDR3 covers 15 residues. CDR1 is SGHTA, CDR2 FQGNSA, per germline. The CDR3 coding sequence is TGTGCCAGCAGCTCCGGGAGCGGTGGATACAATGAGCAGTTCTTC. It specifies CASSSGSGGYNEQFF.

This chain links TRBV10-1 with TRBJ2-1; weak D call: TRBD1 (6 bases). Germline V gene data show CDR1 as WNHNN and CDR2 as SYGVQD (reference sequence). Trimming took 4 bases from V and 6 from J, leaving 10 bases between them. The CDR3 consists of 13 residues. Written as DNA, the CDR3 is TGCGCCAGCAGTGCGTTCAGGGGCAATGAGCAGTTCTTC. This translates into CASSAFRGNEQFF.

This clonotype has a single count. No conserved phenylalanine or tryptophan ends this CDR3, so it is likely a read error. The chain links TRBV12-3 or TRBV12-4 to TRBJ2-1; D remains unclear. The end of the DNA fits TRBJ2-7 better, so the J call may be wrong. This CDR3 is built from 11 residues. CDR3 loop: CASSLESEQYC. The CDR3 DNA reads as TGTGCCAGCAGTTTAGAATCCGAGCAGTACTGC.

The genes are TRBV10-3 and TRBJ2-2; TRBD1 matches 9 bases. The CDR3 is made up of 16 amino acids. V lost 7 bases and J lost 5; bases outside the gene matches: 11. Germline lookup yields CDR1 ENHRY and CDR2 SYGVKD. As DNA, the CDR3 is TGTGCCATCACTAGTTGGGACAGGGTATTGACCGGGGAGCTGTTTTTT. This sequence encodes CAITSWDRVLTGELFF.